A selection of T cell receptor beta chains follows, all from one sample in a study of blood T cell repertoires in COVID-19. Measured with immunoSEQ multiplex PCR; TCRdb has only the in-frame clones, and not every one. The sample shows just over 200,000 clones, over 70% of them seen only once. The sample comprised peripheral blood. The origin of the receptors is a woman between 65 and 79 years old with acute or convalescent COVID-19. Both conserved end residues are part of each CDR3. The D gene is left open where the match is weak. The size field is filled for only some rows; it gives once, few, many or a size class.

CDR3 length	clone size	V gene	D gene	J gene	CDR3 protein	CDR3 DNA
13	.	TRBV27	.	TRBJ1-1	CASSWGLGTEAFF	TGTGCCAGCAGTTGGGGCCTGGGGACTGAAGCTTTCTTT
15	.	TRBV6-5	.	TRBJ1-5	CASRRTATSNQPQHF	TGTGCCAGCAGGCGGACAGCTACTAGCAATCAGCCCCAGCATTTT
16	.	TRBV28	TRBD1	TRBJ1-2	CASSLGGTEANYGYTF	TGTGCCAGCAGCCTAGGGGGGACAGAAGCTAACTATGGCTACACCTTC
13	.	TRBV10-2	.	TRBJ1-1	CASRSGATTEAFF	TGCGCCAGCAGGTCAGGGGCTACAACTGAAGCTTTCTTT
16	.	TRBV11-2	TRBD2	TRBJ2-1	CASSLVSGGPRDEQFF	TGTGCCAGCAGCTTAGTTAGCGGGGGCCCTAGGGATGAGCAGTTCTTC
15	.	TRBV19	TRBD1	TRBJ1-6	CASSPQGLDNSPLHF	TGTGCCAGTAGCCCACAGGGGTTAGATAATTCACCCCTCCACTTT
12	.	TRBV6-6	.	TRBJ2-1	CASSLLRSQQFF	TGTGCCAGCAGTTTATTGCGGTCCCAGCAGTTCTTC
14	.	TRBV18	.	TRBJ2-2	CASSLLGETGELFF	TGTGCCAGCTCACTACTAGGAGAAACCGGGGAGCTGTTTTTT
16	.	TRBV3-1/TRBV3-2	.	TRBJ1-6	CASSQTPGQGYSPLHF	TGTGCCAGCAGCCAAACTCCCGGGCAGGGGTATTCACCCCTCCACTTT
12	.	TRBV6-5	.	TRBJ1-5	CASSQVRQPQHF	TGTGCCAGCAGTCAGGTTAGGCAGCCCCAGCATTTT
13	.	TRBV21-1	.	TRBJ1-5	CATVTTGNQPQHF	TGTGCCACCGTCACTACGGGCAATCAGCCCCAGCATTTT
18	few	TRBV6-6	TRBD2	TRBJ2-1	CASSQGLAGTQRYNEQFF	TGTGCCAGCAGTCAGGGACTAGCGGGAACTCAGCGCTACAATGAGCAGTTCTTC
15	.	TRBV4-1	.	TRBJ2-2	CASSHPGLYTGELFF	TGCGCCAGCAGCCATCCGGGACTTTACACCGGGGAGCTGTTTTTT
16	.	TRBV5-5	TRBD1	TRBJ2-7	CASSLGGWDREDEQYF	TGTGCCAGCAGCTTGGGGGGCTGGGACAGGGAGGACGAGCAGTACTTC
16	.	TRBV27	TRBD2	TRBJ2-2	CASSPRLAGGTGELFF	TGTGCCAGCAGTCCGCGTCTAGCGGGAGGGACCGGGGAGCTGTTTTTT
14	.	TRBV2	.	TRBJ1-5	CASSGWESNQPQHF	TGTGCCAGCAGTGGGTGGGAGAGCAATCAGCCCCAGCATTTT
17	.	TRBV4-2	.	TRBJ1-6	CASRHSGSVGGDSPLHF	TGTGCCAGCAGGCACAGCGGGTCGGTGGGGGGAGATTCACCCCTCCACTTT
16	.	TRBV5-1	TRBD2	TRBJ2-3	CASSRRLAGEEDTQYF	TGCGCCAGCAGTCGCCGACTAGCGGGAGAGGAAGATACGCAGTATTTT
14	.	TRBV2	TRBD1	TRBJ2-1	CASSDRGPYNEQFF	TGTGCCAGCTCCGACAGGGGGCCCTACAATGAGCAGTTCTTC
18	.	TRBV15	.	TRBJ2-1	CATSRDPLGASSYNEQFF	TGTGCCACCAGCAGAGATCCTCTTGGGGCTAGCTCCTACAATGAGCAGTTCTTC
16	few	TRBV19	.	TRBJ1-5	CASSTSPTGTNQPQHF	TGTGCCAGTAGTACCTCCCCAACAGGGACCAATCAGCCCCAGCATTTT
14	.	TRBV25-1	.	TRBJ2-3	CASSDPRGTDTQYF	TGTGCCAGCAGTGACCCCCGGGGCACAGATACGCAGTATTTT
13	once	TRBV11-2	.	TRBJ2-7	CASSPAHLYEQYF	TGTGCCAGCAGCCCCGCACACCTCTACGAGCAGTACTTC
15	.	TRBV5-1	.	TRBJ1-1	CASSLAGGKNTEAFF	TGCGCCAGCAGCTTGGCCGGGGGGAAGAACACTGAAGCTTTCTTT
17	.	TRBV6-1	TRBD1	TRBJ1-5	CASSETRTGNSNQPQHF	TGTGCCAGCAGTGAAACAAGGACAGGGAATAGCAATCAGCCCCAGCATTTT
14	.	TRBV7-3	TRBD1	TRBJ1-2	CASSLTSGGDGYTF	TGTGCCAGCAGCTTAACCTCAGGGGGCGATGGCTACACCTTC
14	once	TRBV5-6	.	TRBJ2-3	CASSLGGRTDTQYF	TGTGCCAGCAGCTTGGGGGGCCGCACAGATACGCAGTATTTT
16	.	TRBV5-1	TRBD2	TRBJ2-1	CASSLLSGRGYNEQFF	TGCGCCAGCAGCCTCCTCAGCGGGAGAGGTTACAATGAGCAGTTCTTC
14	.	TRBV27	.	TRBJ2-7	CASSLQRADYEQYF	TGTGCCAGCAGTTTACAGCGGGCGGACTACGAGCAGTACTTC
15	.	TRBV7-9	.	TRBJ2-7	CASSSPETDSYEQYF	TGTGCCAGCAGCTCCCCCGAGACAGATTCCTACGAGCAGTACTTC
14	few	TRBV28	TRBD1	TRBJ1-5	CASSPGTANQPQHF	TGTGCCAGCAGTCCAGGGACAGCCAATCAGCCCCAGCATTTT
16	.	TRBV20-1	TRBD1	TRBJ1-4	CSASSGNSGQGEKLFF	TGCAGTGCTAGTTCGGGGAATTCGGGACAGGGGGAAAAACTGTTTTTT
16	.	TRBV6-6	.	TRBJ2-2	CASTGLLFANTGELFF	TGTGCCAGCACCGGACTCCTATTCGCGAACACCGGGGAGCTGTTTTTT
18	.	TRBV13	.	TRBJ2-1	CASSPWTMTRVAGNEQFF	TGTGCCAGCAGCCCCTGGACAATGACTAGAGTCGCGGGGAATGAGCAGTTCTTC
15	.	TRBV19	TRBD1	TRBJ2-3	CASSQGQGAADTQYF	TGTGCCAGTAGCCAGGGACAGGGGGCCGCAGATACGCAGTATTTT
14	.	TRBV6-5	.	TRBJ1-5	CASSYGQGSRPQHF	TGTGCCAGCAGTTACGGGCAGGGATCCAGACCCCAGCATTTT
16	few	TRBV28	TRBD1	TRBJ1-5	CASSRRTGTSNQPQHF	TGTGCCAGCAGTCGGAGGACAGGGACGAGCAATCAGCCCCAGCATTTT
14	few	TRBV28	TRBD1	TRBJ2-7	CASSRTGGPYEQYF	TGTGCCAGCAGCCGAACAGGGGGGCCCTACGAGCAGTACTTC
15	.	TRBV18	TRBD2	TRBJ2-1	CASSPGTSGSHEQFF	TGTGCCAGCTCACCTGGGACTAGCGGGAGTCATGAGCAGTTCTTC
14	.	TRBV19	TRBD1	TRBJ2-5	CASSIYGTVETQYF	TGTGCCAGTAGTATCTATGGGACAGTGGAGACCCAGTACTTC